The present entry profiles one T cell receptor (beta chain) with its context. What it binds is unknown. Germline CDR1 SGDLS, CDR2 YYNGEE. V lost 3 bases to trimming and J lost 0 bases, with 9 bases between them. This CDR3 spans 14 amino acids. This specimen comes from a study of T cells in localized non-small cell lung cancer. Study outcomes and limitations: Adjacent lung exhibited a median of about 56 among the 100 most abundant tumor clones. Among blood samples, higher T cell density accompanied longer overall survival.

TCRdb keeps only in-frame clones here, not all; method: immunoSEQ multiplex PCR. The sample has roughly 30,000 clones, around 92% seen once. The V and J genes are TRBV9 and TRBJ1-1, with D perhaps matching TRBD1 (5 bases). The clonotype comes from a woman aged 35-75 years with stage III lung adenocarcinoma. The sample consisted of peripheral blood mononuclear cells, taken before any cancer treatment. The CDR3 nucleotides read TGTGCCAGCAGCGCCAGGGCCATGAACACTGAAGCTTTCTTT. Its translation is CASSARAMNTEAFF. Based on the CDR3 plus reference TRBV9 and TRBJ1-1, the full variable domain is DSGVTQTPKHLITATGQRVTLRCSPRSGDLSVYWYQQSLDQGLQFLIQYYNGEERAKGNILERFSAQQFPDLHSELNLSSLELGDSALYFCASSARAMNTEAFFGQGTRLTVV.